Listed here are 20 T cell receptor beta chains from one sample, sequenced in a study of T cell responses to AZD1222 COVID-19 vaccine. Produced via immunoSEQ multiplex PCR; TCRdb's table is partial and in-frame only. This table has 50,000 to 55,000 clones, around 85% appearing once. The source was peripheral blood, collected on day 0 of AZD1222 vaccination. The receptors come from an adult in good health.

The V and J genes are TRBV24-1 and TRBJ1-1; 9 bases match TRBD1. This CDR3 has 13 amino acids. CDR1 is KGHDR, CDR2 SFDVKD, per germline. With 2 bases clipped from V and 9 bases from J, the junction kept 3 bases outside the gene matches. The CDR3: CATSDSDRGKAFF. For the CDR3, the DNA is TGTGCCACCAGTGATTCCGACAGGGGGAAAGCTTTCTTT.

A single count supports this clone. The V gene is TRBV6-5, the J gene TRBJ2-2, with a weak D call TRBD2 (6 bases). The CDR3 spans 14 residues. The germline gives CDR1 MNHEY, CDR2 SVGAGI. Trimming cost V 7 bases and J 3 bases, with 12 bases left between them. Here the CDR3 reads CASTFAGYTGELFF. In DNA form, the CDR3 reads TGTGCCAGCACTTTTGCGGGATACACCGGGGAGCTGTTTTTT.

The chain carries TRBV11-2 and TRBJ2-5; tentative D call: TRBD2 (6 bases). Trimming stripped 0 bases from V and 5 bases from J, with 13 bases between. This CDR3 region has 15 residues. The germline CDR1 and CDR2 sequences are SGHAT and FQNNGV. For the CDR3, the DNA is TGTGCCAGCAGCTTAGATCTAGCGCCCCAGGAGACCCAGTACTTC. It codes for CASSLDLAPQETQYF. The full variable domain, completed using reference TRBV11-2 and TRBJ2-5, is EAGVAQSPRYKIIEKRQSVAFWCNPISGHATLYWYQQILGQGPKLLIQFQNNGVVDDSQLPKDRFSAERLKGVDSTLKIQPAKLEDSAVYLCASSLDLAPQETQYFGPGTRLLVL.

The CDR3 DNA follows: TGCGCCAGCAGCGGGGACAGGGGTCTCTACGAGCAGTACTTC. Encoded protein: CASSGDRGLYEQYF. The rearrangement joins TRBV5-1 to TRBJ2-7; 10 nucleotides match TRBD1. Germline V gene lookup returns CDR1 SGHRS and CDR2 YFSETQ. After removal of 4 bases from V and 3 bases from J, the junction contained 4 bases not matched to a gene. The CDR3 sequence is 14 residues long.

The V and J genes are TRBV25-1 and TRBJ2-7, with D perhaps TRBD2 (5 bases). This CDR3 has 14 amino acids. CDR1 is MGHDK, CDR2 SYGVNS, per germline. V shed 2 bases and J shed 3 bases, with 11 bases lying between them. CDR3 coding DNA: TGTGCCAGCAGTGAAGAGGGCTGGAACTACGAGCAGTACTTC. Protein sequence: CASSEEGWNYEQYF.

The V call is TRBV7-2, the J call TRBJ2-7; 7 nucleotides match TRBD1. The germline CDR1 and CDR2 sequences are SGHTA and FQGNSA. This CDR3 contains 14 residues. Trimming removed 6 bases from V and 2 bases from J; junction bases left unmatched: 7. CDR3 protein: CASSTGTVPYEQYF. The CDR3 nucleotides read TGTGCCAGCAGTACCGGGACAGTACCCTACGAGCAGTACTTC. The full variable domain, completed using reference TRBV7-2 and TRBJ2-7, is GAGVSQSPSNKVTEKGKDVELRCDPISGHTALYWYRQSLGQGLEFLIYFQGNSAPDKSGLPSDRFSAERTGGSVSTLTIQRTQQEDSAVYLCASSTGTVPYEQYFGPGTRLTVT.

This sequence joins TRBV7-2 and TRBJ1-1; D gene unclear. V was shortened by 5 bases and J by 4 bases, with 14 bases between the two germline ends. Germline lookup yields CDR1 SGHTA and CDR2 FQGNSA. The CDR3 extends over 14 amino acids. The DNA of the CDR3 is TGTGCCAGCAGCCCCACCCCATTGGTCACTGAAGCTTTCTTT. Translated, it gives CASSPTPLVTEAFF.

The rearrangement joins TRBV5-1 to TRBJ2-6; no reliable D call. V lost 7 bases, J lost 0 bases, and 8 bases lay in between. In germline, CDR1 is SGHRS, CDR2 YFSETQ. The CDR3 spans 14 residues. This CDR3 is CASRPNSGANVLTF. In nucleotides, the CDR3 is TGCGCCAGCCGACCTAACTCTGGGGCCAACGTCCTGACTTTC.

The V call is TRBV18, the J call TRBJ1-1, with D unclear. There are 13 residues in the CDR3. In germline, CDR1 is KGHSH, CDR2 LQKENI. The germline V and J ends were trimmed by 3 bases and 7 bases, with 12 bases remaining between them. CDR3 nucleotides: TGTGCCAGCTCACCTTTTCAGGCGATTGAAGCTTTCTTT. Amino acids: CASSPFQAIEAFF.

The gene calls are TRBV19 and TRBJ2-2; D call uncertain. Trimming stripped 4 bases from V and 7 bases from J, with 7 bases between. The CDR3 covers 12 residues. Germline CDR1 LNHDA, CDR2 SQIVND (reference sequence). The CDR3 here is CASSRDNGELFF. Here the CDR3 DNA reads TGTGCCAGTAGTAGGGATAACGGGGAGCTGTTTTTT.

The J gene is TRBJ1-5, the V gene TRBV30; no firm D call. Germline V gives CDR1 GTSNPN, CDR2 SVGIG (reference sequence). V dropped 4 bases and J dropped 6 bases, with 16 bases sitting between them. The CDR3 runs 14 residues. The CDR3 nucleotides read TGTGCCTGGACCCGCCGTGGGGAGTCTCAGCCCCAGCATTTT. Residues: CAWTRRGESQPQHF.

The chain uses TRBV27 and TRBJ1-2, with 7 nucleotides matching TRBD1. Germline CDR1 reads MNHEY; CDR2 reads SMNVEV (reference sequence). V lost 4 bases and J lost 3; bases outside the gene matches: 14. CDR3 length: 17 amino acids. The CDR3 DNA is TGTGCCAGCAGTTCCACCAGGAACGACAGGGACGACTATGGCTACACCTTC. It codes for CASSSTRNDRDDYGYTF.

The chain has TRBV10-3 and TRBJ1-1; D is undetermined. The CDR3 consists of 12 residues. The V end was cut by 5 bases, the J end by 0 bases, with 4 bases between. From germline, CDR1 is ENHRY and CDR2 SYGVKD. The CDR3 nucleotides read TGTGCCATCAGTCAGTTGAACACTGAAGCTTTCTTT. Amino acids: CAISQLNTEAFF.

This rearrangement joins TRBV7-9 to TRBJ2-5, with D uncertain. Germline CDR1 reads SEHNR; CDR2 reads FQNEAQ (reference sequence). V was pared by 5 bases and J by 1 base, with 5 bases between. The CDR3 runs 12 residues. Here the CDR3 DNA reads TGTGCCAGCAGCATTGGCCAAGAGACCCAGTACTTC. Its translation: CASSIGQETQYF.

The V gene is TRBV28, the J gene TRBJ1-1, with no clear D. V was pared by 4 bases and J by 6 bases, with 15 bases between. Germline V gene sequence: CDR1 MDHEN, CDR2 SYDVKM. The CDR3 runs to 14 residues. The CDR3 DNA reads TGTGCCAGCAGTTCGAACGGCCGGAGACCTGAAGCTTTCTTT. This encodes CASSSNGRRPEAFF.

The genes are TRBV5-4 and TRBJ1-1; D remains unclear. This CDR3 spans 14 amino acids. CDR1 and CDR2 (germline): SGHNT, YYREEE (reference sequence). V gave up 3 bases and J gave up 4 bases, with 13 bases separating them. The CDR3 DNA is TGTGCCAGCAGCTCGCACCATGAGGGCACTGAAGCTTTCTTT. Translated: CASSSHHEGTEAFF.

The V call is TRBV28, the J call TRBJ2-3, with TRBD2 matching over 12 bases. J gave up 5 bases and V 3 bases, and 6 bases lay outside the gene matches. This CDR3 contains 16 residues. CDR1 and CDR2 (germline): MDHEN, SYDVKM. The CDR3 DNA reads TGTGCCAGCAGTTTCCCCGAGGGACTAGCGGGAGATACGCAGTATTTT. It translates to CASSFPEGLAGDTQYF.

J is TRBJ1-2 and V is TRBV6-5; unclear D gene. The V gene's germline CDR1 is MNHEY and CDR2 SVGAGI. This CDR3 has 15 amino acids. Between the trimmed V and J ends, which lost 2 bases and 1 base, there was a span of 11 bases. CDR3 DNA: TGTGCCAGCAGTTACGCGCCTACACGTAACTATGGCTACACCTTC. Protein product: CASSYAPTRNYGYTF.

This sequence joins TRBV5-1 and TRBJ2-5, with 10 bases identical to TRBD1. V gave up 4 bases and J gave up 1 base; unmatched junction bases: 4. CDR1 is SGHRS, CDR2 YFSETQ, per germline. This CDR3 contains 15 residues. Here the CDR3 reads CASSPRTGGQETQYF. For the CDR3, the DNA is TGCGCCAGCAGCCCCCGGACAGGGGGCCAAGAGACCCAGTACTTC.

V is TRBV11-3 and J is TRBJ2-1; TRBD1 matches 7 bases. The CDR3 is 14 amino acids. The germline V gene has CDR1 SGHNT and CDR2 YENEEA. V lost 1 base, J lost 7 bases, and 4 bases stayed unmatched. The CDR3: CASSLAGTENEQFF. The CDR3 DNA follows: TGTGCCAGCAGCTTAGCCGGGACAGAGAATGAGCAGTTCTTC.